The next 18 T cell receptor beta chains were all read from a single sample in a study of shared clonotypes between healthy human individuals. Sequencing was performed with immunoSEQ multiplex PCR; in TCRdb, only in-frame clones are kept and a portion is missing. The data hold roughly 2,000,000 clones, with roughly 95% observed a single time. Naive CD8 cells lacked CD45RO and underwent positive selection for CCR7, leaving out terminally differentiated effector memory CD45RA+ cells. Sequences were obtained from naive CD8+ T cells from PBMCs. These receptors all come from a man between 18 and 35 years old in good health. Some clones in this sample may be carry-over from other donors' samples.

This sequence joins TRBV28 and TRBJ2-1, with D possibly TRBD1 on 5 matching bases. The CDR3 spans 15 residues. V was clipped by 6 bases and J by 1 base, with 13 bases between them. CDR1 and CDR2 from the germline V gene are MDHEN and SYDVKM. The CDR3 is CASSLRDRSYNEQFF. The CDR3 nucleotides read TGTGCCAGCAGCCTCAGGGATAGATCCTACAATGAGCAGTTCTTC.

The chain links TRBV4-3 to TRBJ2-7; 9 bases match TRBD1. From germline, CDR1 is LGHNA and CDR2 YSLEER. This CDR3 has 15 residues. V shed 4 bases, J shed 4 bases, and the junction held 8 bases outside the gene matches. The CDR3 region is CASSRSDRGWYEQYF. The CDR3 nucleotides read TGCGCCAGCAGCCGGTCGGACAGGGGATGGTACGAGCAGTACTTC.

This CDR3 reads CASSLLGWGHEQFF. The CDR3 coding sequence is TGTGCCAGCAGCTTGTTGGGCTGGGGTCATGAGCAGTTCTTC. The chain joins TRBV5-6 to TRBJ2-1, with D hard to call. Trimming removed 1 base from V and 8 bases from J, with 13 bases in between. Germline V gene sequence: CDR1 SGHDT, CDR2 YYEEEE. The CDR3 is 14 amino acids. The full variable domain, rest sourced from reference TRBV5-6 and TRBJ2-1, is DAGVTQSPTHLIKTRGQQVTLRCSPKSGHDTVSWYQQALGQGPQFIFQYYEEEERQRGNFPDRFSGHQFPNYSSELNVNALLLGDSALYLCASSLLGWGHEQFFGPGTRLTVL.

The rearrangement joins TRBV6-5 to TRBJ2-3; maybe TRBD1 (5 bases). The CDR3 totals 13 residues. Germline values: CDR1 MNHEY, CDR2 SVGAGI. Deletions cut 6 bases from V and 0 bases from J, with 7 bases between. The CDR3 region is CASRGRSTDTQYF. The CDR3 DNA sequence: TGTGCCAGCAGGGGGCGAAGCACAGATACGCAGTATTTT.

As for this clone: The same CDR3 arises from other DNA sequences in this sample as well. The chain uses TRBV9 and TRBJ1-2, with 7 bases lining up with TRBD1. V gave up 3 bases and J gave up 4 bases; unmatched junction bases: 0. This CDR3 is 12 amino acids long. CDR1 and CDR2 from the germline V gene are SGDLS and YYNGEE. CDR3 residues: CASSGQGYGYTF. As DNA, the CDR3 is TGTGCCAGCAGCGGACAGGGCTATGGCTACACCTTC.

The CDR3, as DNA: TGTGCCAGCAGCAAAGTTCCCCCTTTCGAGGCAGACGGAGCTGAAGCTTTCTTT. This sequence encodes CASSKVPPFEADGAEAFF. The rearrangement links TRBV21-1 to TRBJ1-1. TRBV21-1 is deemed a pseudogene. The CDR3 covers 18 residues.

V and J are TRBV27 and TRBJ2-1, with D uncertain. CDR1 and CDR2 from the germline V gene are MNHEY and SMNVEV (reference sequence). The CDR3 is 11 amino acids. The V gene lost 6 bases and the J gene lost 6 bases, with 6 bases spanning the gap. The CDR3 protein is CASSQFNEQFF. In DNA, the CDR3 is TGTGCCAGCAGCCAATTCAATGAGCAGTTCTTC.

V gene TRBV4-1 combines with J gene TRBJ1-1; D ambiguous. The CDR3 runs to 15 residues. Trimming pared 1 base from V and 6 bases from J, leaving 15 bases between. The V gene's germline CDR1 is MGHRA and CDR2 YSYEKL. CDR3 DNA sequence: TGCGCCAGCAGCCAAGTTGGGTACCTTCGGTCTGAAGCTTTCTTT. This encodes CASSQVGYLRSEAFF.

A few counts support this clone. The rearrangement links TRBV10-3 to TRBJ1-5; D perhaps matches TRBD1 (5 bases). Germline V gene lookup returns CDR1 ENHRY and CDR2 SYGVKD. The ends were cut back, 3 bases at V and 0 bases at J, with 12 bases in the middle. This CDR3 contains 16 residues. As DNA, the CDR3 is TGTGCCATCAGTGAATCCTCCGGGGGTAGCAATCAGCCCCAGCATTTT. It specifies CAISESSGGSNQPQHF.

Note on this clone: The sample has other DNA sequences that encode this CDR3 too. As DNA, the CDR3 is TGTGCCTGGAGTAGGCCTTCAGATACGCAGTATTTT. Translation: CAWSRPSDTQYF. V and J are TRBV30 and TRBJ2-3, with D uncertain. Germline-derived CDR1 and CDR2 are GTSNPN and SVGIG (reference sequence). The V gene lost 2 bases and the J gene lost 4 bases, with 7 bases spanning the gap. The CDR3 contains 12 residues.

This chain connects TRBV4-2 to TRBJ1-4; TRBD1 agrees at 7 bases. Germline V gives CDR1 LGHNA, CDR2 YNFKEQ. The V segment lost 1 base and the J segment 8 bases; nucleotides outside the gene matches: 13. The CDR3 sequence is 17 residues long. The CDR3 reads CASSQGPRQGVEEKLFF. CDR3 DNA: TGTGCCAGCAGCCAAGGCCCCAGACAGGGCGTGGAGGAAAAACTGTTTTTT.

The gene calls are TRBV10-3 and TRBJ1-5; D possibly corresponds to TRBD1 (6 bases). The CDR3 loop spans 12 amino acids. CDR1 is ENHRY and CDR2 is SYGVKD in the germline V gene. Trimming left V 10 bases short and J 7 bases short, with 14 bases between. The CDR3 nucleotides are TGTGCCACCAAAGAAGGGGGGCAGCCCCAGCATTTT. Protein sequence: CATKEGGQPQHF.

The chain combines TRBV7-9 with TRBJ2-7; D uncertain. The germline V gene has CDR1 SEHNR and CDR2 FQNEAQ (reference sequence). Trimming pared 7 bases from V and 0 bases from J, leaving 13 bases between. The CDR3 spans 14 residues. Written as DNA, the CDR3 is TGTGCCAGCACCCGAATATTAGGCTCCTACGAGCAGTACTTC. It encodes CASTRILGSYEQYF.

The chain joins TRBV27 to TRBJ2-7; the D is unclear. V lost 5 bases and J lost 2, with 16 bases in between. The CDR3 length is 15 residues. The germline CDR1 and CDR2 sequences are MNHEY and SMNVEV (reference sequence). CDR3 region: CASSPIRRPPYEQYF. CDR3 DNA sequence: TGTGCCAGCAGTCCAATTCGACGGCCTCCCTACGAGCAGTACTTC.

This CDR3 is CASSPNSSPSFGQYF. The CDR3 DNA follows: TGTGCCAGCAGTCCCAACTCCTCTCCTAGCTTTGGGCAGTACTTC. The genes are TRBV27 and TRBJ2-7; possible D gene TRBD2, 5 bases. Germline assignment: CDR1 MNHEY and CDR2 SMNVEV (reference sequence). Trimming shortened V by 5 bases and J by 9 bases, and 23 bases separated the two germline ends. This CDR3 has 15 residues.

This clone was recorded once. J is TRBJ2-1 and V is TRBV7-9, with 9 positions matching TRBD1. The germline V gene encodes CDR1 SEHNR and CDR2 FQNEAQ (reference sequence). The junction had 9 bases not matched to a gene; V was cut back by 4 bases and J by 5 bases. This CDR3 has 16 amino acids. CDR3 residues: CASSSPGTGFDNEQFF. As DNA, the CDR3 is TGTGCCAGCAGCTCCCCCGGGACAGGGTTCGACAATGAGCAGTTCTTC. The variable domain in full, with the rest retrieved from reference TRBV7-9 and TRBJ2-1, is DTGVSQNPRHKITKRGQNVTFRCDPISEHNRLYWYRQTLGQGPEFLTYFQNEAQLEKSRLLSDRFSAERPKGSFSTLEIQRTEQGDSAMYLCASSSPGTGFDNEQFFGPGTRLTVL.

The gene calls are TRBV9 and TRBJ2-3; TRBD1 or TRBD2 may be the D gene (6 bases each). The CDR3 spans 15 residues. V was trimmed by 6 bases and J by 6 bases, leaving 20 bases between them. Germline V CDR1 and CDR2: SGDLS, YYNGEE. The CDR3 protein is CASTPFGGPGDTQYF. The CDR3 nucleotides read TGTGCCAGCACCCCGTTTGGGGGGCCGGGGGATACGCAGTATTTT.

This chain uses TRBV6-1 with TRBJ2-7; a weak D match, TRBD2 (5 bases). Trimming took 3 bases from V and 3 from J, leaving 15 bases between them. CDR1 and CDR2 from the germline V gene are MNHNS and SASEGT. The CDR3 covers 15 residues. The CDR3: CASSDVATEGYEQYF. CDR3 nucleotide sequence: TGTGCCAGCAGTGATGTTGCAACCGAGGGCTACGAGCAGTACTTC.